This TCR beta chain was retrieved from a study of blood T cell repertoires in COVID-19. This CDR3 comprises 14 residues. Trimming stripped 0 bases from V and 7 bases from J, with 10 bases between. Germline CDR1 reads MNHEY; CDR2 reads SVGAGI. Participants were aged about 18 to 90 years, lived in some 23 US areas, and enrolled virtually. Two negative PCRs, clearance, or symptom resolution characterized the recovered Cohort 3 donors. Authors' data handling: Reference gene primer amplification gave estimated nucleated cell counts. Sequencing used immunoSEQ multiplex PCR; TCRdb keeps in-frame clones, though not all of them. Clonal size and the V and J genes are those of that table, whereas D and trimming came from the DNA. The data contain over 250,000 clones, 88% of them singletons.

The sample was PBMCs or T cells enriched from blood (not recorded which). The chain uses TRBV6-5 and TRBJ2-1, with a weak D call TRBD1 (5 bases). This sequence originates from a woman aged 30 to 39 who had recovered from COVID-19. The CDR3 DNA follows: TGTGCCAGCAGTTACTCGGGGCTCCAGAATGAGCAGTTCTTC. Translation gives CASSYSGLQNEQFF.